The present TCR beta chain was sequenced within a study of shared clonotypes between healthy human individuals. CD8 cells classed as naive were CD45RO-negative and positively selected for CCR7, excluding terminally differentiated effector memory CD45RA+ cells. This clone came up once. The authors ran the assay at deep level. Profiling relied on immunoSEQ multiplex PCR, and the TCRdb table lists in-frame clones only, not all of them. The sample yields millions of clones, about 95% seen once. The V end lost 1 base, the J end lost 2 bases, and 10 bases lay between the germline ends. The CDR3 sequence is 15 residues long. Per the germline V gene, CDR1 is PRHDT and CDR2 is FYEKMQ (reference sequence).

The V call is TRBV13, the J call TRBJ2-3; no firm D call. The specimen sequenced was naive CD8+ T cells sorted from blood. This sequence was found in a man aged 18 to 29 in good health. CDR3 bases: TGTGCCAGCAGCTTAGTCAGGTCTACCACAGATACGCAGTATTTT. Encoded protein: CASSLVRSTTDTQYF.